The 27 T cell receptor beta chains below come from one sample, sequenced in a study of T cell changes during pregnancy in multiple sclerosis. The method was immunoSEQ multiplex PCR; TCRdb's version includes in-frame clones alone and lacks a portion of them. The sample yields around 70,000 clones, around nine tenths seen once. The starting material was peripheral blood, obtained in the second trimester of pregnancy. These receptors were taken from a female donor with multiple sclerosis, enrolled in a pregnancy study.

This clone was counted a single time. The rearrangement links TRBV5-1 to TRBJ2-1, with D tentatively TRBD1 (5 bases). The germline V gene encodes CDR1 SGHRS and CDR2 YFSETQ. Trimming left V 0 bases short and J 9 bases short, with 16 bases between. This CDR3 contains 15 residues. CDR3 region: CASSLELEGVGEQFF. In nucleotides, the CDR3 is TGCGCCAGCAGCTTGGAGTTAGAAGGGGTTGGTGAGCAGTTCTTC.

This rearrangement joins TRBV19 to TRBJ2-2; maybe TRBD1 (6 bases). The CDR3 is 15 residues long. The V end lost 4 bases, the J end lost 1 base, and 10 bases lay between the germline ends. Germline V gene data show CDR1 as LNHDA and CDR2 as SQIVND (reference sequence). The CDR3 sequence: CASSTGRGNTGELFF. The CDR3 DNA sequence: TGTGCCAGTAGTACGGGCAGGGGGAACACCGGGGAGCTGTTTTTT.

The chain is built from TRBV11-2 and TRBJ2-7; D gene uncertain. V was cut by 2 bases and J by 6 bases, with 14 bases left in between. The CDR3 is made up of 14 amino acids. In germline, CDR1 is SGHAT, CDR2 FQNNGV. The CDR3 spells CASSLTPLAVEQYF. DNA of the CDR3: TGTGCCAGCAGCTTAACCCCTTTGGCGGTCGAGCAGTACTTC.

This clone was detected once. This chain links TRBV6-5 with TRBJ1-1; D call uncertain. CDR1 is MNHEY, CDR2 SVGAGI, per germline. The V end was cut by 2 bases, the J end by 0 bases, with 10 bases between. The CDR3 has 15 residues. CDR3 in DNA: TGTGCCAGCAGTTACCGTTCGCCAGTGAACACTGAAGCTTTCTTT. Translated: CASSYRSPVNTEAFF.

This sequence joins TRBV10-1 and TRBJ2-2, with 7 bases aligning to TRBD1. The CDR3 sequence is 14 residues long. The V and J ends lost 5 bases and 5 bases, in that order; junction bases with no gene match: 5. Germline V gives CDR1 WNHNN, CDR2 SYGVQD (reference sequence). The CDR3 DNA is TGCGCCAGCAGTACGACAGGGTGGACCGGGGAGCTGTTTTTT. Encoded protein: CASSTTGWTGELFF.

The chain joins TRBV5-1 to TRBJ1-4; 7 bases line up with TRBD1. The CDR3 consists of 17 residues. V gave up 4 bases and J gave up 0 bases; unmatched junction bases: 9. Germline CDR1 SGHRS, CDR2 YFSETQ. The CDR3 loop is CASSPDRAHATNEKLFF. DNA of the CDR3: TGCGCCAGCAGCCCCGACAGGGCACATGCAACTAATGAAAAACTGTTTTTT.

J is TRBJ2-7 and V is TRBV28; TRBD2 aligns across 8 bases. The CDR3 totals 13 residues. The junction had 11 bases not matched to a gene; V was cut back by 5 bases and J by 11 bases. CDR1 and CDR2 (germline): MDHEN, SYDVKM. In DNA, the CDR3 is TGTGCCAGCAGTCGGGGGGGCCGCATAATGAAGTACTTC. Protein sequence: CASSRGGRIMKYF.

V usage is TRBV6-1 and J usage is TRBJ1-4; 10 positions match TRBD1. CDR1 MNHNS and CDR2 SASEGT come from the germline V gene. This CDR3 spans 13 amino acids. Germline trimming cut 8 bases from V and 6 bases from J; bases unmatched to any gene: 3. CDR3 sequence (DNA): TGTGCCAGCGCCGGGACAGGGGATGAAAAACTGTTTTTT. As protein: CASAGTGDEKLFF.

This clone appeared a single time. The gene calls are TRBV19 and TRBJ2-1; tentative D call: TRBD2 (6 bases). Trimming shortened V by 7 bases and J by 4 bases, and 17 bases separated the two germline ends. This CDR3 has 15 amino acids. The germline gives CDR1 LNHDA, CDR2 SQIVND (reference sequence). The CDR3 nucleotides read TGTGCCAGTACTCCCGGGACTCTCAAATACAATGAGCAGTTCTTC. The encoded protein is CASTPGTLKYNEQFF.

This chain links TRBV27 with TRBJ1-1, with TRBD1 as a possible D gene (5 bases). Trimming removed 7 bases at V and 1 base at J, with 10 bases between. The CDR3 loop spans 13 amino acids. The V gene's germline CDR1 is MNHEY and CDR2 SMNVEV (reference sequence). CDR3 nucleotide sequence: TGTGCCAGCAACCAGGGATCGAACACTGAAGCTTTCTTT. Translating it yields CASNQGSNTEAFF.

The chain joins TRBV5-5 to TRBJ1-5, with 7 bases matching TRBD1. The length of the CDR3 is 16 residues. Trimming cost V 2 bases and J 0 bases; bases outside gene matches: 5. Per germline, CDR1 SGHKS and CDR2 YYEKEE (reference sequence). The CDR3 here is CASSLQGRYSNQPQHF. DNA of the CDR3: TGTGCCAGCAGCTTACAGGGGAGATATAGCAATCAGCCCCAGCATTTT.

A few counts support this clone. The V call is TRBV9, the J call TRBJ1-5; D uncertain. Trimming pared 0 bases from V and 5 bases from J, leaving 6 bases between. In germline, CDR1 is SGDLS, CDR2 YYNGEE. The CDR3 totals 13 residues. CDR3 sequence (DNA): TGTGCCAGCAGCGTAGACGGGGATCAGCCCCAGCATTTT. Its protein is CASSVDGDQPQHF.

CDR3 nucleotide sequence: TGTGCCAGTACAGGGTTCTACAATGAGCAGTTCTTC. Translated: CASTGFYNEQFF. The rearrangement joins TRBV19 to TRBJ2-1, with a tentative D call TRBD1 (5 bases). The V gene's germline CDR1 is LNHDA and CDR2 SQIVND (reference sequence). The germline V and J ends were trimmed by 7 bases and 3 bases, with 7 bases remaining between them. CDR3 length equals 12 residues.

This chain connects TRBV5-6 to TRBJ2-7, with 9 nucleotides matching TRBD1. The trim removed 4 bases at V and 2 bases at J, leaving 7 bases unmatched. The CDR3 has 15 amino acids. Per germline, CDR1 SGHDT and CDR2 YYEEEE. The CDR3 sequence is CASSLTGGNAYEQYF. CDR3 coding DNA: TGTGCCAGCAGCCTAACAGGGGGCAATGCCTACGAGCAGTACTTC.

The chain recombines TRBV18 with TRBJ1-3; 9 nucleotides match TRBD1. The V gene end was trimmed by 3 bases and the J gene end by 1 base; junction bases not matched to a gene: 4. The CDR3 totals 16 residues. Germline lookup yields CDR1 KGHSH and CDR2 LQKENI. DNA of the CDR3: TGTGCCAGCTCACCCCAAGGACAGGGGTCTGGAAACACCATATATTTT. Protein: CASSPQGQGSGNTIYF. The whole variable domain, filled in from reference TRBV18 and TRBJ1-3, reads NAGVMQNPRHLVRRRGQEARLRCSPMKGHSHVYWYRQLPEEGLKFMVYLQKENIIDESGMPKERFSAEFPKEGPSILRIQQVVRGDSAAYFCASSPQGQGSGNTIYFGEGSWLTVV.

This clone has a single count. The chain recombines TRBV27 with TRBJ1-5; D is perhaps TRBD1 (6 bases). Germline V gives CDR1 MNHEY, CDR2 SMNVEV (reference sequence). V shed 8 bases and J shed 4 bases, with 15 bases lying between them. The CDR3 contains 14 residues. The CDR3 loop is CASGQQGGNQPQHF. The CDR3 region has the DNA TGTGCCAGCGGACAACAGGGTGGGAATCAGCCCCAGCATTTT.

The chain couples TRBV21-1 to TRBJ1-2. TRBV21-1 is recorded as a pseudogene. There are 14 residues in the CDR3. CDR3 sequence: CASSKEGGGYGYTF. CDR3 sequence (DNA): TGTGCCAGCAGCAAAGAGGGGGGGGGCTATGGCTACACCTTC.

V is TRBV29-1 and J is TRBJ2-7; possible D gene TRBD1, 6 bases. The ends were cut back, 2 bases at V and 2 bases at J, with 7 bases in the middle. The CDR3 length is 12 residues. Looked up from germline, CDR1 is SQVTM and CDR2 is ANQGSEA. The CDR3 loop reads CSVEKGAYEQYF. CDR3 DNA: TGCAGCGTTGAAAAGGGGGCCTACGAGCAGTACTTC.

This chain uses TRBV7-2 with TRBJ2-2; 7 bases fit TRBD2. The germline V gene has CDR1 SGHTA and CDR2 FQGNSA. Unmatched junction bases numbered 9, after V lost 3 bases and J lost 5 bases. The CDR3 sequence is 16 residues long. This CDR3 is CASSFHAGVGTGELFF. In DNA form, the CDR3 reads TGTGCCAGCAGCTTTCACGCGGGAGTCGGAACCGGGGAGCTGTTTTTT.

The chain combines TRBV5-6 with TRBJ2-7; perhaps TRBD2 as D (7 bases). The CDR3 has 14 residues. The germline V gene encodes CDR1 SGHDT and CDR2 YYEEEE. Trimming shortened V by 1 base and J by 3 bases, and 11 bases separated the two germline ends. CDR3 in amino acids: CASSLKGGIYEQYF. The CDR3 DNA reads TGTGCCAGCAGCTTGAAGGGGGGGATCTACGAGCAGTACTTC.

The V gene is TRBV10-3, the J gene TRBJ2-7; 13 bases match TRBD2. V was clipped by 5 bases and J by 5 bases; unmatched bases: 6. This CDR3 spans 15 amino acids. Germline V gene sequence: CDR1 ENHRY, CDR2 SYGVKD. CDR3 sequence reads: CAISIGTSGNHEQYF. DNA of the CDR3: TGTGCCATCAGTATCGGGACTAGCGGGAACCACGAGCAGTACTTC.

This chain uses TRBV27 with TRBJ1-1; TRBD1 might be the D (5 bases). Germline V gene sequence: CDR1 MNHEY, CDR2 SMNVEV (reference sequence). V was trimmed by 3 bases and J by 8 bases, leaving 7 bases between them. This CDR3 has 11 amino acids. CDR3 coding DNA: TGTGCCAGCAGTTTGGGGGGGGAAGCTTTCTTT. This gives the protein CASSLGGEAFF.

This clone was seen just once. This chain connects TRBV7-9 to TRBJ1-4, with a tentative D call TRBD1 (5 bases). The CDR3 is 18 amino acids. The V end lost 1 base, the J end lost 0 bases, and 15 bases lay between the germline ends. Germline values: CDR1 SEHNR, CDR2 FQNEAQ (reference sequence). In DNA, the CDR3 is TGTGCCAGCAGCTTAGTGAGAGCAGGGCTAACAACTAATGAAAAACTGTTTTTT. This gives the protein CASSLVRAGLTTNEKLFF.

This chain uses TRBV12-5 with TRBJ2-1, with D possibly being TRBD2 (6 bases). Trimming left V 0 bases short and J 3 bases short, with 15 bases between. Germline assignment: CDR1 LGHNT and CDR2 FRNRAP. The length of the CDR3 is 17 residues. The CDR3 is CASGLVLAEPNYNEQFF. The CDR3 nucleotides read TGTGCTAGTGGTTTGGTCTTAGCGGAGCCAAACTACAATGAGCAGTTCTTC.

The chain uses TRBV18 and TRBJ2-7; 13 positions agree with TRBD2. The CDR3 runs 17 residues. Germline CDR1 reads KGHSH; CDR2 reads LQKENI. The ends lost 4 bases at V and 1 base at J; junction bases unmatched: 7. The CDR3 DNA follows: TGTGCCAGCTCACTTTTGACTAGCGGGGGGACGTCCTACGAGCAGTACTTC. Encoded protein: CASSLLTSGGTSYEQYF.

V gene TRBV9 combines with J gene TRBJ2-7, with a possible D match to TRBD1 (6 bases). Per the germline V gene, CDR1 is SGDLS and CDR2 is YYNGEE. V gave up 4 bases and J gave up 7 bases, with 18 bases separating them. CDR3 length: 14 amino acids. The CDR3 loop is CASSRGLYPLEQYF. As DNA, the CDR3 is TGTGCCAGCAGCAGGGGGTTATACCCTCTGGAGCAGTACTTC. Full variable domain (outside the CDR3, taken from reference TRBV9 and TRBJ2-7): DSGVTQTPKHLITATGQRVTLRCSPRSGDLSVYWYQQSLDQGLQFLIQYYNGEERAKGNILERFSAQQFPDLHSELNLSSLELGDSALYFCASSRGLYPLEQYFGPGTRLTVT.

V and J are TRBV7-3 and TRBJ2-4; 11 bases align to TRBD2. Trimming removed 5 bases from V and 0 bases from J; junction bases left unmatched: 12. The CDR3 totals 19 residues. Germline-derived CDR1 and CDR2 are SGHTA and FQGTGA. The CDR3 region has the DNA TGTGCCAGCAGCGTCAGACTAGCGGGGTTACCTCGAGCCAAAAACATTCAGTACTTC. This translates into CASSVRLAGLPRAKNIQYF.